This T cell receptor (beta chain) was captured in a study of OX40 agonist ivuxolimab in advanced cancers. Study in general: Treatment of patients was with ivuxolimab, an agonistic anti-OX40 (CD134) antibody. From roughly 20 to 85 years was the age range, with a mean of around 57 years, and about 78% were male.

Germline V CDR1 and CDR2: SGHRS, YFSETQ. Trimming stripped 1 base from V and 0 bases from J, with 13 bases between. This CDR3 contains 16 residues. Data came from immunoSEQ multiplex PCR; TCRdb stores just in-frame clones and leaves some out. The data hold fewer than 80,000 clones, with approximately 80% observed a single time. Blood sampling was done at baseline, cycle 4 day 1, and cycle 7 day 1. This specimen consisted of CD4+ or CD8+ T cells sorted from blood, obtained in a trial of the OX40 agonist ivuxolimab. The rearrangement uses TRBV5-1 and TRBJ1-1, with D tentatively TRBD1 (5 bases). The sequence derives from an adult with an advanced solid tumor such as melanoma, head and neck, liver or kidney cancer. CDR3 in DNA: TGCGCCAGCAGCTTGTTCTCTGCAGGGCTGAACACTGAAGCTTTCTTT. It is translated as CASSLFSAGLNTEAFF.